This TCR beta chain originates from a study of OX40 agonist ivuxolimab in advanced cancers. On the study more broadly: Under the entry rules, prior anti-PD-1, anti-PD-L1 or anti-CTLA-4 therapy was allowed, and more than 35% had some. Study-wide points: A proportion of nonresponders additionally exhibited low normalized T-cell clonal expansion. The study observed clonal expansion of CD4+ and CD8+ blood T cells by week 6 at 0.1 to 3.0 mg/kg. CD8+ T cells (on average) carried more expanded clones than CD4+ T cells.

V dropped 7 bases and J dropped 6 bases, with 13 bases sitting between them. The CDR3 contains 13 residues. Germline-derived CDR1 and CDR2 are SGHVS and FQNEAQ. Repertoires were generated with immunoSEQ multiplex PCR, while TCRdb's copy carries only in-frame clones and drops some. The data hold 65,000 to 80,000 clones, with 91% observed a single time. About this clone itself: The antigen remains unidentified.

This clonotype was obtained from an adult with an advanced solid tumor such as melanoma, head and neck, liver or kidney cancer. The genes are TRBV7-8 and TRBJ1-5, with D unclear. This specimen consisted of CD4+ or CD8+ T cells sorted from blood, obtained in a trial of the OX40 agonist ivuxolimab. CDR3 sequence (DNA): TGTGCCAGCAATCCGGGCGTTGGTCAGCCCCAGCATTTT. It is translated as CASNPGVGQPQHF. The whole variable domain, remainder taken from reference TRBV7-8 and TRBJ1-5, is GAGVSQSPRYKVAKRGQDVALRCDPISGHVSLFWYQQALGQGPEFLTYFQNEAQLDKSGLPSDRFFAERPEGSVSTLKIQRTQQEDSAVYLCASNPGVGQPQHFGDGTRLSIL.